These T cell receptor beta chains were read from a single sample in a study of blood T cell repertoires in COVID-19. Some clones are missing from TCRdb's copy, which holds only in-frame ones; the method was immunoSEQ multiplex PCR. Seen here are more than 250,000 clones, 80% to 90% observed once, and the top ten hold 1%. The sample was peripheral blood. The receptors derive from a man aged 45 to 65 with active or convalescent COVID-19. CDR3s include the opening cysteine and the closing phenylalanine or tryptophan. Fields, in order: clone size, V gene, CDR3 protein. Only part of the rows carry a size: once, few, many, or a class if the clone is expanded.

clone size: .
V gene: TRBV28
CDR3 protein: CASSWGRNTGELFF

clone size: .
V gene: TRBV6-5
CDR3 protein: CASSTGYNSPLHF

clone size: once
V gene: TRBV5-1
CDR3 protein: CASSPGASGGISTDTQYF

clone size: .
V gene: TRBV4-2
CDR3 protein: CASSQVWTSGGNTGELFF

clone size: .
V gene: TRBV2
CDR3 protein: CASSSTGGPGDEKLFF

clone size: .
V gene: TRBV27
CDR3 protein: CASSLRTALGETQYF

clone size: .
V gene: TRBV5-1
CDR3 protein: CASSPRDGIAAFF

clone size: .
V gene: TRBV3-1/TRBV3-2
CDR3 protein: CASTSTGHSPLHF

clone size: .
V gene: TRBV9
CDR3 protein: CASSARQGAGAGELFF

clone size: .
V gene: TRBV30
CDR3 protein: CAASLNINEKLFF

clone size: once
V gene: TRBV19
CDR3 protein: CASSGPGRPTEAFF

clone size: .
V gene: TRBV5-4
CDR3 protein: CASRGQDMETQYF

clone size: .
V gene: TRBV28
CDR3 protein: CASSPGTGRGYTF

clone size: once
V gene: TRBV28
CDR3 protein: CASSSTGQGNTEAFF

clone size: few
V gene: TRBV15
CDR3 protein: CATSGRTQASGAYPQETQYF

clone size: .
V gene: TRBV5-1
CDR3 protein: CASSSLAGGPQETQYF

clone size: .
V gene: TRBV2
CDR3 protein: CASKKGQGDEQYF

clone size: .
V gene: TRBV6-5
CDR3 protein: CASSLTGTNTGELFF

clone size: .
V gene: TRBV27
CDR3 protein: CASRTVGGAGNTIYF

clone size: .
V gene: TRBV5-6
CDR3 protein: CASSLGGQFEQYF

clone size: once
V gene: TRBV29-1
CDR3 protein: CSVGTQREVSLYNEQFF

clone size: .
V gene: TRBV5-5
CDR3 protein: CASSFIDSGTEAFF

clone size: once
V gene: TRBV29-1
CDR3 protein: CSAGSGNSQETQYF

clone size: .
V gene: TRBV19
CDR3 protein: CASSPRGVEAFF

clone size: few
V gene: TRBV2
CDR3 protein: CASNLQANEKLFF

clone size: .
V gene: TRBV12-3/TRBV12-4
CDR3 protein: CASSHGLAGQFF